These T cell receptor beta chains were read from a single sample in a study of T cells in tumors after PD-1 blockade. Clones were read by immunoSEQ multiplex PCR, and TCRdb kept only the in-frame ones, dropping some. The sample includes 15,000 or so clones, around four fifths seen only once; the top ten take roughly 25%. The material was PBMCs, obtained after anti-PD-1 treatment. The receptor set was obtained from a human donor with basal cell carcinoma. Both conserved end residues are part of each CDR3. D genes are given only for firm matches. Only part of the rows carry a size: once, few, many, or a class if the clone is expanded.

D gene	V gene	J gene	clone size	CDR3 protein	CDR3 DNA
TRBD2	TRBV2	TRBJ2-3	.	CASSEGTSGKTQYF	TGTGCCAGCAGTGAAGGGACTAGCGGAAAGACGCAGTATTTT
TRBD2	TRBV2	TRBJ2-5	.	CASSISSGKETQYF	TGTGCCAGCAGCATCTCTAGCGGGAAAGAGACCCAGTACTTC
.	TRBV5-1	TRBJ2-1	.	CASSLIGGNEQFF	TGCGCCAGCAGCTTGATTGGTGGCAATGAGCAGTTCTTC
.	TRBV7-3	TRBJ2-1	.	CASSLGGNYNEQFF	TGTGCCAGCAGCTTAGGCGGGAACTACAATGAGCAGTTCTTC
.	TRBV14	TRBJ1-2	once	CASSQGLAGYGYTF	TGTGCCAGCAGCCAAGGTCTAGCAGGGTATGGCTACACCTTC
.	TRBV7-2	TRBJ2-2	.	CASSARGAANTGELFF	TGTGCCAGCAGCGCGAGAGGGGCTGCGAACACCGGGGAGCTGTTTTTT
TRBD1	TRBV6-5	TRBJ2-7	.	CASSRQGWGSYEQYF	TGTGCCAGCAGTCGACAGGGGTGGGGTTCCTACGAGCAGTACTTC
.	TRBV28	TRBJ1-5	.	CASSRSTGGSNQPQHF	TGTGCCAGCAGTCGATCAACCGGGGGTAGCAATCAGCCCCAGCATTTT
.	TRBV27	TRBJ1-2	.	CASSLRPRGAENYGYTF	TGTGCCAGCAGTTTACGCCCTCGGGGGGCAGAGAACTATGGCTACACCTTC
.	TRBV7-9	TRBJ1-4	.	CASSLGGSVATNEKLFF	TGTGCCAGCAGCTTAGGCGGGTCGGTTGCAACTAATGAAAAACTGTTTTTT
TRBD2	TRBV15	TRBJ2-1	.	CATSRETYSGRASEQFF	TGTGCCACCAGCAGAGAGACCTATAGCGGGAGGGCGAGTGAGCAGTTCTTC
TRBD1	TRBV2	TRBJ1-5	.	CASSGSPGGIGPQHF	TGTGCCAGCAGTGGGTCGCCAGGGGGGATTGGGCCCCAGCATTTT
TRBD1	TRBV5-4	TRBJ1-2	.	CASSSHPGGDYGYTF	TGTGCCAGCAGCTCCCACCCAGGGGGGGACTATGGCTACACCTTC